One sample yielded the 4 T cell receptor beta chains listed below, sequenced in a study of T cell repertoires in cytomegalovirus infection. These receptors' targets are unknown. TCRdb ran MiXCR on the reads and lists one entry per CDR3 protein. This sample has 140,000 to 150,000 distinct CDR3 sequences, with approximately 30% found just once. This material consisted of CD8+ T cells from cultured PBMCs, taken from culture after CMV antigen stimulation. These TCRs come from a human donor in good health (CMV status not recorded). Some clones in this sample may be carry-over from other donors' samples.

Only a few counts were recorded for this clonotype. CDR3 amino acids: CSVRIANYGYTF. The CDR3 DNA is TGCAGCGTCAGGATAGCTAACTATGGCTACACCTTC. The rearrangement joins TRBV29-1 to TRBJ1-2; the D is unclear. The germline gives CDR1 SQVTM, CDR2 ANQGSEA. CDR3 length: 12 amino acids. Trimming left V 6 bases short and J 0 bases short, with 8 bases between.

The J gene is TRBJ2-1, the V gene TRBV27, with unresolved D. Germline-derived CDR1 and CDR2 are MNHEY and SMNVEV (reference sequence). The germline V and J ends were trimmed by 1 base and 2 bases, with 12 bases remaining between them. CDR3 length equals 16 residues. The CDR3 DNA reads TGTGCCAGCAGTTTATTTGGGCAGTCCCCCTACAATGAGCAGTTCTTC. It encodes CASSLFGQSPYNEQFF.

In this sample, this clonotype turned up a few times. The chain employs TRBV27 and TRBJ1-2; a weak D match, TRBD1 (6 bases). CDR1 and CDR2 (germline): MNHEY, SMNVEV (reference sequence). CDR3 length equals 15 residues. With 6 bases removed from V and 6 bases from J, the gap between germline ends came to 20 bases. CDR3: CASRRTALLGDGYTF. The CDR3 region has the DNA TGTGCCAGCAGGCGGACAGCCCTCCTGGGGGATGGCTACACCTTC.

About this clonotype itself: As the CDR3 is not closed by the conserved phenylalanine or tryptophan, this likely results from a read error. The chain links TRBV6-5 to TRBJ1-5; 9 bases are a match to TRBD1. The V and J ends lost 2 bases and 7 bases, in that order; junction bases with no gene match: 3. The CDR3 runs to 14 residues. Germline V gene data show CDR1 as MNHEY and CDR2 as SVGAGI. The CDR3 region has the DNA TGTGCCAGCAGTTACAGGGACAGGGACCAGCCCCAGCATTAT. Translating it yields CASSYRDRDQPQHY.